The T cell receptor (beta chain) under discussion was sequenced for a study of T cells in tuberculosis. Study-wide points: Some low-affinity tetramer-binding T cells may be absent from this sample.

No alpha-beta pairing information exists for these sequences. This table comes from immunoSEQ multiplex PCR, and its TCRdb copy is limited to in-frame clones, with some not included. The sample carries about 59,000 clones, 81% recorded once. This clone was recorded a few times. Thawed, overnight-rested PBMC were stained with GMM-loaded CD1B tetramer, viability dye and anti-CD3, then sorted. CD1B tetramers were loaded with Rhodococcus equi-derived C32 glucose monomycolate. Tetramer-negative cells, roughly 100,000 per donor, were also sorted. Looked up from germline, CDR1 is SGHNT and CDR2 is YENEEA. V lost 5 bases, J lost 4 bases, and 13 bases lay in between. The CDR3 runs 14 residues.

The clonotype comes from an adult woman with latent tuberculosis. V is TRBV11-3 and J is TRBJ2-3; tentative D call: TRBD1 (6 bases). What was sequenced was CD1b-GMM tetramer-negative cells sorted from PBMCs. The CDR3 region has the DNA TGTGCCAGCAGCACCTCGACAGGATCAGATACGCAGTATTTT. Its translation is CASSTSTGSDTQYF.